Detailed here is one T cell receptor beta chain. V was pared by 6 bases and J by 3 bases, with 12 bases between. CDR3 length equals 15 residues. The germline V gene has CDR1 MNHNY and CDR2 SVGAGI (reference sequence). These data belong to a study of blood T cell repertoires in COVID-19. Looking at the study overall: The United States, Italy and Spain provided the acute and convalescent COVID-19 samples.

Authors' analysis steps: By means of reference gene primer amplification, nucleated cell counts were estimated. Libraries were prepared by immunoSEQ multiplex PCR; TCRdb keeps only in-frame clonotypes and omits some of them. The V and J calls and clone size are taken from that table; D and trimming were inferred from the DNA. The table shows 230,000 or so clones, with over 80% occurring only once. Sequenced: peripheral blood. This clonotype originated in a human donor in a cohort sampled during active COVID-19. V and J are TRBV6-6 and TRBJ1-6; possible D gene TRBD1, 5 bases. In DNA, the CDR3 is TGTGCCAGCAGGAGATCCGGGGGCTATAATTCACCCCTCCACTTT. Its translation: CASRRSGGYNSPLHF.